The clone carrying this T cell receptor beta chain was seen many times. The sample is drawn from a study of identical twins. MiXCR, run by TCRdb on the 5' RACE reads, gives a single entry per CDR3 protein. The sample includes 200,000 to 250,000 distinct CDR3 sequences, 6.5% to 8.5% of them seen just once. Germline CDR1 and CDR2: MDHEN and SYDVKM. The CDR3 has 13 amino acids. Trimming pared 6 bases from V and 4 bases from J, leaving 12 bases between. The sample also formed part of further work on yellow fever vaccine responses in identical twins.

Sequenced input: memory (CD45RO+) T cells sorted from blood. The chain employs TRBV28 and TRBJ1-1; D remains unclear. This clonotype was obtained from a woman younger than 35 in good health. The CDR3 nucleotides are TGTGCCAGCAGCCTTGACGCCATCACTGAAGCTTTCTTT. It yields the protein CASSLDAITEAFF.